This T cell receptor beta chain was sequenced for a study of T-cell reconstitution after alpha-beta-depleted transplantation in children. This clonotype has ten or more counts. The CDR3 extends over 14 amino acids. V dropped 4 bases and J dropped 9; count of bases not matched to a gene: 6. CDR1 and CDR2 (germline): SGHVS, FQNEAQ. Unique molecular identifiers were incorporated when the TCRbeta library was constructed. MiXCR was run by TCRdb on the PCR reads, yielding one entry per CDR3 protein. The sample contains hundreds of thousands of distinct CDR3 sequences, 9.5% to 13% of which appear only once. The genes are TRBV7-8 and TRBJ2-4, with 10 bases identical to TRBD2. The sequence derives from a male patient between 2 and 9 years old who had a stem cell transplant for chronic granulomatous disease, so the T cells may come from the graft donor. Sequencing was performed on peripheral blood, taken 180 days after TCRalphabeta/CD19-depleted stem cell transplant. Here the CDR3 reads CASSSLAGAGIQYF. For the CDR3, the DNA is TGTGCCAGCAGCTCTCTAGCGGGAGCGGGCATTCAGTACTTC.